This T cell receptor (beta chain) was recorded in a study of T cell responses to AZD1222 COVID-19 vaccine (dated by TCRdb to the early 2020s). With respect to the entire study: AZD1222 recipients whose second dose came at about 4 weeks and those whose second dose came at about 12 weeks were combined into one group, since spike-specific TCR depth and breadth did not differ between the two schedules. TCR sequencing covered some 240 trial participants: 200 to 220 given two doses of AZD1222 and about 26 given two doses of MenACWY control vaccine. Trial participants were enrolled by age into subgroups of 18-55, 56-69 and 70-plus years, and around 150, 28 and 57 TCR-sequenced participants, respectively, were included in these subgroups.

What the research found in general, with its limitations: The 56-69-year group was small, and its depth increase did not reach significance, likely because of low power. Only five to seven AZD1222 recipients were SARS-CoV-2 seropositive at baseline, limiting conclusions about previously exposed vaccinees. Most participants were white British and females outnumbered males, and the authors suggested that clonal diversity may have been underestimated. Vaccine-associated CD4 TCRs spanned the whole spike protein, with dominant responses in regions 160-218 and 743-854. Because no day 14 peak-response samples were available, the repertoires could be characterized only after the peak T cell response. Spike-specific TCR breadth and depth rose significantly after two AZD1222 doses compared with day 0 and with MenACWY recipients. Epitopes outside the regions mutated in the B.1.351 and B.1.1.7 variants were reportedly recognized by nearly half of the unique spike-specific TCRs.

The time point label, read with the paper, signifies: baseline before first vaccination. Vaccinee samples were obtained from the UK trials COV001 and COV002, which included a single-blind randomized controlled phase 2/3 trial of AZD1222 (ChAdOx1 nCoV-19) in healthy adults. For TCRbeta chain sequencing, PBMC samples from trial participants were taken at day 0 and at day 28 after the second dose. On this clone itself: Its antigen has not been determined. Qualities for individual bases were not recorded, and no much larger clone is one base off.

The CDR3 regions of human TCRbeta chains were analyzed by immunosequencing. The study's own analysis went as follows. TCRs in the repertoires were matched against a reference library of SARS-CoV-2-specific TCRs that had been generated with the MIRA antigen-specificity platform. Breadth was defined as the fraction of unique TCRs that were SARS-CoV-2-associated. Depth was defined as the fraction of total T cells that were SARS-CoV-2-associated. Using the MIRA data, every spike-specific TCR was mapped to the spike region that the TCR reacted to and assigned to either a CD4 or a CD8 class. Log10-transformed breadth and depth values were compared by one-way ANOVA with Sidak's multiple comparisons tests. TCRdb took this table from immuneACCESS and kept in-frame rearrangements with V and J called. Such tables lack part of the clones; where checked against another copy, unresolved V genes explain under half of the gap, and the rest is unexplained. V and J calls and clone size are given by that table; D and trimming were obtained from the DNA. In all, the sample holds about 120,000 clones, and 93% of those were seen once. 2.5% to 3% of the sample is taken by the ten largest.

The CDR3 measures 15 amino acids from cysteine to phenylalanine. The sequence is cut down to CDR3 DNA, 45 bases in frame from base 1. From V the trimming removes 6 bases and from J it removes 11 bases, while the gene matches leave 11 bases of the junction unaccounted for. The germline V gene sets CDR1 to WSHSY and CDR2 to SAAADI. The chain joins TRBV10-2 to TRBJ2-1; 12 bases in the middle match TRBD2. The receptor was isolated from an adult in good health. The starting material was peripheral blood, obtained on day 0 of AZD1222 vaccination. The CDR3: CASRGTGTSGPQQFF. The sequence in DNA is TGCGCCAGCAGGGGGACCGGGACTAGCGGGCCCCAGCAGTTCTTC.